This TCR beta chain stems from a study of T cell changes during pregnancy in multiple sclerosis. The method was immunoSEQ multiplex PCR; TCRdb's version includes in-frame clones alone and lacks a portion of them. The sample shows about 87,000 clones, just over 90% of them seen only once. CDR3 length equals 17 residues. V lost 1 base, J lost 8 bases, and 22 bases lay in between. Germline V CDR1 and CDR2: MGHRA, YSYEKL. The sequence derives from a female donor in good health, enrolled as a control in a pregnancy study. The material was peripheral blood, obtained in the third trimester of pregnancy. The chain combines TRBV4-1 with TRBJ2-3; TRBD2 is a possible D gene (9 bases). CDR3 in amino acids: CASSQGGIAGDRGTQYF. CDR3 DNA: TGCGCCAGCAGCCAAGGGGGAATAGCGGGAGACAGGGGTACGCAGTATTTT.